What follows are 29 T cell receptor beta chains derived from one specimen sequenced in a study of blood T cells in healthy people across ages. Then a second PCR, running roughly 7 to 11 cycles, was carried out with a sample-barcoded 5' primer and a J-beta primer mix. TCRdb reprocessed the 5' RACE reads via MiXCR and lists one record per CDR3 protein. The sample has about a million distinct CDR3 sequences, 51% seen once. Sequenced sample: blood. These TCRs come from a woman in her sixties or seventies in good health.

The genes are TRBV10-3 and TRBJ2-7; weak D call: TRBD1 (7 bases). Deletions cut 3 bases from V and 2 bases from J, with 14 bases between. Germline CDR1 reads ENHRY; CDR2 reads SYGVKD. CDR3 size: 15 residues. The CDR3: CAISERGDSTYEQYF. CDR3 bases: TGTGCCATCAGTGAAAGGGGGGACAGTACCTACGAGCAGTACTTC.

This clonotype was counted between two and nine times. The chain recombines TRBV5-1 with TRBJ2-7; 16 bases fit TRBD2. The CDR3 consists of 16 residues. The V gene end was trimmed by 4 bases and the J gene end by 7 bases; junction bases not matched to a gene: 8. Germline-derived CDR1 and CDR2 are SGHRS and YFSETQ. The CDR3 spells CASSAGLAGGPDEQYF. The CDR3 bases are TGCGCCAGCAGCGCGGGACTAGCGGGGGGGCCGGATGAGCAGTACTTC. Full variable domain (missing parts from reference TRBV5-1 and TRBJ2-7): KAGVTQTPRYLIKTRGQQVTLSCSPISGHRSVSWYQQTPGQGLQFLFEYFSETQRNKGNFPGRFSGRQFSNSRSEMNVSTLELGDSALYLCASSAGLAGGPDEQYFGPGTRLTVT.

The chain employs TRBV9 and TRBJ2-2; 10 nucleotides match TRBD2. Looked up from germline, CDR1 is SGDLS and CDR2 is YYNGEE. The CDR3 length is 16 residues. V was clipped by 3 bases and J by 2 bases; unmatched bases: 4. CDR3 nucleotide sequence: TGTGCCAGCAGCGCTAGCGGGAGCGGTAACACCGGGGAGCTGTTTTTT. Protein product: CASSASGSGNTGELFF.

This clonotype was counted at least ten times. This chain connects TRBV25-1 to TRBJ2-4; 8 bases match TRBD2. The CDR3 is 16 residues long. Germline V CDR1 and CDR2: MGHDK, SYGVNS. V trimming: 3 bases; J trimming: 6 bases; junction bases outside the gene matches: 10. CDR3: CASSDSAGGVGNIQYF. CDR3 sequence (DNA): TGTGCCAGCAGTGATTCCGCGGGAGGCGTGGGAAACATTCAGTACTTC.

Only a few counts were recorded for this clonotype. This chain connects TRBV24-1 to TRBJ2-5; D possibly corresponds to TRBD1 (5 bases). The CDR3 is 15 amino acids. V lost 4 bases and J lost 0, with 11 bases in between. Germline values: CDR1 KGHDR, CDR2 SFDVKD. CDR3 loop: CATSEPDTYQETQYF. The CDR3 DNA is TGTGCCACCAGTGAACCGGACACGTACCAAGAGACCCAGTACTTC.

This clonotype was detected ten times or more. CDR3 sequence (DNA): TGCAGCGCCCGGGACAACTCCTACGAGCAGTACTTC. Its protein is CSARDNSYEQYF. The V gene is TRBV20-1, the J gene TRBJ2-7, with D possibly matching TRBD1 (6 bases). This CDR3 is built from 12 residues. Germline V lookup: CDR1 DFQATT, CDR2 SNEGSKA (reference sequence).

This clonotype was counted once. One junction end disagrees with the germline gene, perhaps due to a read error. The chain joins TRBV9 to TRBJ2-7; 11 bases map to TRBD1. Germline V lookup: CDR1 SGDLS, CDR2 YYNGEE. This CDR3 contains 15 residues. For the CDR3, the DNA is TGTGCCAGCAACGTAGGACAGGGGGCAGGGTACGAGCAGTACTTC. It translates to CASNVGQGAGYEQYF. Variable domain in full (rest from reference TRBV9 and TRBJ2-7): DSGVTQTPKHLITATGQRVTLRCSPRSGDLSVYWYQQSLDQGLQFLIQYYNGEERAKGNILERFSAQQFPDLHSELNLSSLELGDSALYFCASNVGQGAGYEQYFGPGTRLTVT.

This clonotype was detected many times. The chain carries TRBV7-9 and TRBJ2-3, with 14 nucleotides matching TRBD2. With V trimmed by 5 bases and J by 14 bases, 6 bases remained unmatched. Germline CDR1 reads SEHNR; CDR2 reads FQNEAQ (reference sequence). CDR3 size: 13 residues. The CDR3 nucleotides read TGTGCCAGCAGCAAGGGACTAGCGGGAGTCCCGTATTTT. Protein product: CASSKGLAGVPYF.

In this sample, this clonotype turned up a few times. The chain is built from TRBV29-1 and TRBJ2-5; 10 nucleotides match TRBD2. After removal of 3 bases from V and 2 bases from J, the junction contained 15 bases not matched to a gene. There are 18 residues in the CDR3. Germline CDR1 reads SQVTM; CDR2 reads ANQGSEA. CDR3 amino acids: CSVDFGVAGGYPQETQYF. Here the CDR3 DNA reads TGCAGCGTTGATTTTGGGGTAGCGGGAGGCTACCCACAAGAGACCCAGTACTTC.

Here the CDR3 reads CSVVRQRSSGANVLTF. In DNA, the CDR3 is TGCAGCGTTGTAAGGCAGCGAAGCTCTGGGGCCAACGTCCTGACTTTC. The chain carries TRBV29-1 and TRBJ2-6; D is uncertain. CDR1 is SQVTM, CDR2 ANQGSEA, per germline. The CDR3 extends over 16 amino acids. V was pared by 4 bases and J by 0 bases, with 13 bases between.

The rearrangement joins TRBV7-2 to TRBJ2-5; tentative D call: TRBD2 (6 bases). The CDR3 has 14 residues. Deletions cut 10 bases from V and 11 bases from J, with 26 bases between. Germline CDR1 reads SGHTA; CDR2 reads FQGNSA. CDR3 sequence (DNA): TGTGCCACTTCGACATTCGGGGGTTACAATGAGCAGTACTTC. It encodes CATSTFGGYNEQYF.

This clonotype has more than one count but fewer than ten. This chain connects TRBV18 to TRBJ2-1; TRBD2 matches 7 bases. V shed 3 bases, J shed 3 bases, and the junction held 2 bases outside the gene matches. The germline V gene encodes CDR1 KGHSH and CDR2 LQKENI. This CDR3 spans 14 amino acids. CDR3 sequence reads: CASSPAGVYNEQFF. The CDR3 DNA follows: TGTGCCAGCTCACCGGCGGGAGTCTACAATGAGCAGTTCTTC.

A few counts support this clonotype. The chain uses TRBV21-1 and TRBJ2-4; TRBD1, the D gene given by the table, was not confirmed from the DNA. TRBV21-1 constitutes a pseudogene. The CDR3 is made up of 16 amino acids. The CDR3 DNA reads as TGTGCCAGCAGCAAAGGGGGCGCAGATCTCAAAAACATTCAGTACTTC. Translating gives CASSKGGADLKNIQYF.

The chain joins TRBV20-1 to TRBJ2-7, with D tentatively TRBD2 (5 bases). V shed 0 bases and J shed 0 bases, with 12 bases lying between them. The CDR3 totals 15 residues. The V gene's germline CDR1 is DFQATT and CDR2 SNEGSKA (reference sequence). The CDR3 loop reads CSARDGLASSYEQYF. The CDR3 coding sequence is TGCAGTGCTAGAGATGGGCTAGCATCCTCCTACGAGCAGTACTTC.

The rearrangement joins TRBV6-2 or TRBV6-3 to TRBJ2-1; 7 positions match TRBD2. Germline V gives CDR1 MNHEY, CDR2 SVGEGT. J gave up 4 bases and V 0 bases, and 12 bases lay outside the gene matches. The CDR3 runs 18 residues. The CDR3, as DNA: TGTGCCAGCAGTTACTCGACGGGCGGGGGAATAGAATACAATGAGCAGTTCTTC. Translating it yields CASSYSTGGGIEYNEQFF.

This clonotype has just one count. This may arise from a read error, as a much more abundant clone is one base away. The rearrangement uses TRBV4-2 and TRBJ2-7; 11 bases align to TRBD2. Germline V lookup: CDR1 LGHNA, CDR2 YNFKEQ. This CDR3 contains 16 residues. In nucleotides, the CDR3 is TGTGCCAGCAGCCAAGACGGGGGACTAGCGGCCTACGGGCAGTACTTC. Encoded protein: CASSQDGGLAAYGQYF.

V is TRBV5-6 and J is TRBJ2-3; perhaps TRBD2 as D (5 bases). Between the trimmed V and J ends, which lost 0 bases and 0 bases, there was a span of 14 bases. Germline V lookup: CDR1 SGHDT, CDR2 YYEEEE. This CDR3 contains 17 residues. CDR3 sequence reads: CASSLAWGSGSTDTQYF. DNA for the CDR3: TGTGCCAGCAGCTTGGCCTGGGGAAGCGGTAGCACAGATACGCAGTATTTT.

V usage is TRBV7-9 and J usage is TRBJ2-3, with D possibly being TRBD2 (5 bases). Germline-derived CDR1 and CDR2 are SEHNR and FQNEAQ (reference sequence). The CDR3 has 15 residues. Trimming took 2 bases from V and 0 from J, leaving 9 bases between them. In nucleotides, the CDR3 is TGTGCCAGCAGCTTAAATCCGGGAAGCACAGATACGCAGTATTTT. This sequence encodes CASSLNPGSTDTQYF.

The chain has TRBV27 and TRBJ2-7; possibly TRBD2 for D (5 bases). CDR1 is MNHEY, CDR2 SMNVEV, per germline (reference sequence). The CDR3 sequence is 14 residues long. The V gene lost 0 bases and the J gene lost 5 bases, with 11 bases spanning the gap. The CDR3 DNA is TGTGCCAGCAGTTTATCGTCTAGAGGGCACGAGCAGTACTTC. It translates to CASSLSSRGHEQYF.

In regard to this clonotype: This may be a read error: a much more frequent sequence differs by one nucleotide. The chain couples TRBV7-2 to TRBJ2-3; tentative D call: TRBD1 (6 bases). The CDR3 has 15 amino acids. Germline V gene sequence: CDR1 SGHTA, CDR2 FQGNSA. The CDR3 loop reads CANSDWDTLTDTQYF. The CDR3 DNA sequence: TGTGCCAACAGCGACTGGGACACTCTCACAGATACGCAGTATTTT.

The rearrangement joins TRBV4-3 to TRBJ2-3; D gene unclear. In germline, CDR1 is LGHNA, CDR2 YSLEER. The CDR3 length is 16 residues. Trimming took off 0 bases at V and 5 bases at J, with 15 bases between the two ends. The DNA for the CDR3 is TGCGCCAGCAGCCAAGAATGGCGGCAGAAACAAGATACGCAGTATTTT. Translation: CASSQEWRQKQDTQYF.

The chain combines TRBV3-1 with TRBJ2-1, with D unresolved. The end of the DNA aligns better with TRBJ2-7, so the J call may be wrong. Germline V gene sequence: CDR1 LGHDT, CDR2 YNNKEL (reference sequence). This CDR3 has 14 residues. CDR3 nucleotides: TGTGCCAGCAGCTTCGTTAGGGAATCGGGCGAGCAGTACTTC. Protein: CASSFVRESGEQYF.

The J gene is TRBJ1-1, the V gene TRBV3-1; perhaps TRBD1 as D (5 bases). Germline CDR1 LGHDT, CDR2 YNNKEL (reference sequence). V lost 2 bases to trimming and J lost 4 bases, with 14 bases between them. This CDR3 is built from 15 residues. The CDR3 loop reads CASSQTQLGVTEAFF. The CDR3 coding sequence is TGTGCCAGCAGCCAAACCCAGTTAGGGGTCACTGAAGCTTTCTTT.

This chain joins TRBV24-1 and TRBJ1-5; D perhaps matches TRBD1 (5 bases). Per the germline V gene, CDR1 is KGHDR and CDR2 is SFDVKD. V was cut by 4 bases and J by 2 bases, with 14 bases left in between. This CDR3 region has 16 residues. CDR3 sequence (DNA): TGTGCCACCAGTGACCCGTCTTGGGGGGGCAATCAGCCCCAGCATTTT. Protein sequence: CATSDPSWGGNQPQHF.

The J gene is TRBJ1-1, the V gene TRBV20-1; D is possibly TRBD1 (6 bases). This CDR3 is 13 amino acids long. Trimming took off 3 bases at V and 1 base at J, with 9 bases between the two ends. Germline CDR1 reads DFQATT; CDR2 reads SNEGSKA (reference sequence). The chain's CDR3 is CSARAGANTEAFF. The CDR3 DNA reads TGCAGTGCTAGGGCAGGGGCGAACACTGAAGCTTTCTTT.

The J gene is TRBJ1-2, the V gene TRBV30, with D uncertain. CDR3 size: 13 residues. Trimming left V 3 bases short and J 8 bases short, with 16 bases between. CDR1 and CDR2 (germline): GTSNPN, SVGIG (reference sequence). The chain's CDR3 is CAWSPLGHSGYTF. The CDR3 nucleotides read TGTGCCTGGAGCCCACTTGGGCACAGCGGCTACACCTTC.

CDR3 region: CASSGQGAHTEQFF. DNA of the CDR3: TGTGCCAGCAGCGGACAGGGGGCGCACACTGAGCAGTTCTTC. The chain has TRBV5-5 and TRBJ2-1; 11 bases match TRBD1. Germline CDR1 is SGHKS and CDR2 is YYEKEE (reference sequence). The CDR3 runs 14 residues. Trimming removed 4 bases from V and 9 bases from J; junction bases left unmatched: 6.

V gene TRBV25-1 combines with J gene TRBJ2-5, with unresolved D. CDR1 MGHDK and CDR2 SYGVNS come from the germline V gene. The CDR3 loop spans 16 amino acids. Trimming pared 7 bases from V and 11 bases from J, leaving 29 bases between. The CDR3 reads CASTARTSPLYNEQYF. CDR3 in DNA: TGTGCCAGCACCGCAAGAACCAGTCCCCTATACAATGAGCAGTACTTC.

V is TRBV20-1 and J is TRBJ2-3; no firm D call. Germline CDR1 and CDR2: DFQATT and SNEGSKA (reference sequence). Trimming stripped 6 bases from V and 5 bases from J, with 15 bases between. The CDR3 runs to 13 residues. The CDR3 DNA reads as TGCAGTGCCCCTGTGGTGCAGAGAGATACGCAGTATTTT. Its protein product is CSAPVVQRDTQYF.